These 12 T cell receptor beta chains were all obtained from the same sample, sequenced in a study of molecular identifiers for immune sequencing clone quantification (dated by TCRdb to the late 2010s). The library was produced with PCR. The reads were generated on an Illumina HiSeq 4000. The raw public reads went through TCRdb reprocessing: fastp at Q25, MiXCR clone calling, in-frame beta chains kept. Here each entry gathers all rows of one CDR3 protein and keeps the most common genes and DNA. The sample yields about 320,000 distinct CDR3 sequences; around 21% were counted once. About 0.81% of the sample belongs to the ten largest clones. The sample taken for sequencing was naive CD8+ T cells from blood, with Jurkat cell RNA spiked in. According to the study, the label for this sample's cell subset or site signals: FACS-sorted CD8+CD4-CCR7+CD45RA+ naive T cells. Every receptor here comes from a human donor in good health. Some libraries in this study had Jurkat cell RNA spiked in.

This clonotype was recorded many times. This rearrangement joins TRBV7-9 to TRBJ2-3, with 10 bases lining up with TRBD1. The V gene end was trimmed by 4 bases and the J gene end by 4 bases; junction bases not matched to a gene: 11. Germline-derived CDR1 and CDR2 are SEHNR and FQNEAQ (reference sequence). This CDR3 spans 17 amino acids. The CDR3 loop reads CASSSTLTGGIADTQYF. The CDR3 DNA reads TGTGCCAGCAGCTCAACCCTGACAGGGGGCATCGCAGATACGCAGTATTTT.

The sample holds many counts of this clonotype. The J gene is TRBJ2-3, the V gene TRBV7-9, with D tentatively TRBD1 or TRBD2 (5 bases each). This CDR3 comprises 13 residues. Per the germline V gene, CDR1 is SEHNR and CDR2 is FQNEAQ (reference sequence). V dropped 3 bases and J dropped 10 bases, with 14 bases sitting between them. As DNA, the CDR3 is TGTGCCAGCAGCTTCCCGGGGACCTTAGCGCAGTATTTT. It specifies CASSFPGTLAQYF.

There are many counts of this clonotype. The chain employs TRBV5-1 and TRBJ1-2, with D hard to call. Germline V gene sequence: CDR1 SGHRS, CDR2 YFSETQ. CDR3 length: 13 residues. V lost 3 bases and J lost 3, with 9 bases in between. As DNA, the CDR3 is TGCGCCAGCAGCTCTGATTCCGACTATGGCTACACCTTC. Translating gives CASSSDSDYGYTF.

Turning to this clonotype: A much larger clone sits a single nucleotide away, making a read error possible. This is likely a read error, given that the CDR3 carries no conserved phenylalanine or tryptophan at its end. CDR3 loop: CASSSEITGELFS. CDR3 in DNA: TGTGCCAGCAGCAGTGAAATCACCGGGGAGCTGTTTTCT. V usage is TRBV7-2 and J usage is TRBJ2-2, with D uncertain. Germline V gene sequence: CDR1 SGHTA, CDR2 FQGNSA. This CDR3 spans 13 amino acids. V was trimmed by 5 bases and J by 4 bases, leaving 8 bases between them.

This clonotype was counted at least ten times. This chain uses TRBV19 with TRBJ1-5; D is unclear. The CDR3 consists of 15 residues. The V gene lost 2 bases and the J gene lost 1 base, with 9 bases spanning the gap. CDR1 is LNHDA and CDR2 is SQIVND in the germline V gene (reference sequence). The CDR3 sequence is CASSIIRGSNQPQHF. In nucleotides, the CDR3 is TGTGCCAGTAGTATAATTCGAGGGAGCAATCAGCCCCAGCATTTT.

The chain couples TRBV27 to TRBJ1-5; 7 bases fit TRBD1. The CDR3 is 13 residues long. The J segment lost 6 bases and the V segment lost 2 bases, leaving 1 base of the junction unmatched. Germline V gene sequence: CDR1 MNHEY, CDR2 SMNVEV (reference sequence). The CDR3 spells CASSLNRGQPQHF. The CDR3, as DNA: TGTGCCAGCAGTTTAAACAGGGGTCAGCCCCAGCATTTT.

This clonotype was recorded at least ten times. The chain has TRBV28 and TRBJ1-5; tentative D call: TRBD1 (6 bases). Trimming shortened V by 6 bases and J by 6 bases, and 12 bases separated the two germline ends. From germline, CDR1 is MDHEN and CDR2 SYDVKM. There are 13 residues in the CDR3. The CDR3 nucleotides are TGTGCCAGCAGGAACAGGGTAGCTCAGCCCCAGCATTTT. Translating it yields CASRNRVAQPQHF.

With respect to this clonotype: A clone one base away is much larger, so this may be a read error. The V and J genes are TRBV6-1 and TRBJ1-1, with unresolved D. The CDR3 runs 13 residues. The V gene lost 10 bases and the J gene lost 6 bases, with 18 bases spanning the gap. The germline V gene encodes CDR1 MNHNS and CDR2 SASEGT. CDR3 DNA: TGTGCCACCTACTCGGGTTTGAGCGCTGAAGCTTTCTTT. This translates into CATYSGLSAEAFF.

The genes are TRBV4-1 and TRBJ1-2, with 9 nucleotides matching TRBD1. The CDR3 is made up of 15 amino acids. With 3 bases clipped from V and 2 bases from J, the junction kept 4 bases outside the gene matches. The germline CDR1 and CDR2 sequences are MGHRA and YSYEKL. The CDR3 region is CASSQGQGGNYGYTF. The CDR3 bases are TGCGCCAGCAGCCAGGGACAGGGTGGGAACTATGGCTACACCTTC.

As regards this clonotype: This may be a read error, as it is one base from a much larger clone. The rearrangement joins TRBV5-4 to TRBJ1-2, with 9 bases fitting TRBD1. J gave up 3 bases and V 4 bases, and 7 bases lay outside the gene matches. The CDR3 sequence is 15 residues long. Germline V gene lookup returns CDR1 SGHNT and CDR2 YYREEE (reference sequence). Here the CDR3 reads CASSPGQGPYYGYTF. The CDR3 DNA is TGTGCCAGCAGCCCGGGACAGGGTCCATACTATGGCTACACCTTC.

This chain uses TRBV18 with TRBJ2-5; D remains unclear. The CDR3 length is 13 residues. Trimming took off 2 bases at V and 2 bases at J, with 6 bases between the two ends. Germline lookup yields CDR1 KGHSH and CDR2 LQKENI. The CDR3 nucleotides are TGTGCCAGCTCACCAGTCTCTCAAGAGACCCAGTACTTC. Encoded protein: CASSPVSQETQYF.

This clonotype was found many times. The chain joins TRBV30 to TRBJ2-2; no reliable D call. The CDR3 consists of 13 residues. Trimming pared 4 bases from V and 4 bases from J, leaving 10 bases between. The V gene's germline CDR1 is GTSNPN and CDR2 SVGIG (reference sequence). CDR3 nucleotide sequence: TGTGCCTGGATGTATTTAGGCACCGGGGAGCTGTTTTTT. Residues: CAWMYLGTGELFF. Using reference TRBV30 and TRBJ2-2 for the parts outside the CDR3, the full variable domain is SQTIHQWPATLVQPVGSPLSLECTVEGTSNPNLYWYRQAAGRGLQLLFYSVGIGQISSEVPQNLSASRPQDRQFILSSKKLLLSDSGFYLCAWMYLGTGELFFGEGSRLTVL.